This T cell receptor beta chain emerged from a study of blood T cell repertoires in COVID-19. On the study more broadly: Both acute and convalescent COVID-19 samples were obtained from the United States, Italy and Spain. The cDNA or gDNA used as material had been derived from T cells, B-cell-depleted T cells, or PBMCs.

V was pared by 4 bases and J by 5 bases, with 8 bases of the junction left unmatched. The CDR3 totals 16 residues. CDR1 is SGDLS and CDR2 is YYNGEE in the germline V gene. How the authors handled the data: Using reference gene primer amplification, nucleated cell counts were estimated. TCRdb's table, derived via immunoSEQ multiplex PCR, lists solely in-frame clones and lacks some. V and J calls and clone size are copied from that table; D and trimming were computed from the DNA. The table records 39,000 or so clones, more than 70% of them present only once. This sequence was found in a woman of 80 years or more with active or convalescent COVID-19. The sample comprised peripheral blood. The genes are TRBV9 and TRBJ2-2, with 10 positions matching TRBD2. The CDR3: CASSPRLAGDTGELFF. CDR3 bases: TGTGCCAGCAGCCCCCGGCTAGCGGGGGATACCGGGGAGCTGTTTTTT.